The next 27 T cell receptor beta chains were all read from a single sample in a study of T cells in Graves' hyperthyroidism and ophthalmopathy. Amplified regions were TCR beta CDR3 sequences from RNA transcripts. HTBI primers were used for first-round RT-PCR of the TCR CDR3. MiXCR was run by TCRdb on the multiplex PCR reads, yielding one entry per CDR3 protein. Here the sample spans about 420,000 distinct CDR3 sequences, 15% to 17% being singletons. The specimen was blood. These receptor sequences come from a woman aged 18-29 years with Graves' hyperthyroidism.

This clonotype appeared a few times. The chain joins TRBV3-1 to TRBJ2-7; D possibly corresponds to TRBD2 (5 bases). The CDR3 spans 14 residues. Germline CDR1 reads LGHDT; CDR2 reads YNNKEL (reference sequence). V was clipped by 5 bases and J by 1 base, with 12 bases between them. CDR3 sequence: CASSLRVLSYEQYF. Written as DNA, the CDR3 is TGTGCCAGCAGCTTGCGGGTTCTGTCCTACGAGCAGTACTTC.

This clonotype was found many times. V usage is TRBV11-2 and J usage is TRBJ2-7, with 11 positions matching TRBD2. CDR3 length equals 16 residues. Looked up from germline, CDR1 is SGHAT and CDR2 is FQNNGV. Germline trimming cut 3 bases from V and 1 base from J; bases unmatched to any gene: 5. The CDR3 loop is CASSLGTSGSSYEQYF. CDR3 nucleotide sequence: TGTGCCAGCAGCTTGGGGACTAGCGGAAGTTCCTACGAGCAGTACTTC.

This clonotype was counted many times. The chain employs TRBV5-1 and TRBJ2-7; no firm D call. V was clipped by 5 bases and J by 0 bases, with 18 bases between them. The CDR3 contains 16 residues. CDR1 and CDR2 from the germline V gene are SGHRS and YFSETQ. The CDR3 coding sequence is TGCGCCAGCAGTCCTAGACCCCTAAGGAGCTCCTACGAGCAGTACTTC. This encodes CASSPRPLRSSYEQYF. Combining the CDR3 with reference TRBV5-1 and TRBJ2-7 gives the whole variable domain KAGVTQTPRYLIKTRGQQVTLSCSPISGHRSVSWYQQTPGQGLQFLFEYFSETQRNKGNFPGRFSGRQFSNSRSEMNVSTLELGDSALYLCASSPRPLRSSYEQYFGPGTRLTVT.

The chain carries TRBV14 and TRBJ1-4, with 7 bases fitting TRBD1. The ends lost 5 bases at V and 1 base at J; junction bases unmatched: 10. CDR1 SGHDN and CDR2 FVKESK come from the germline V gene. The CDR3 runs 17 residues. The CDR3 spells CASSETSRQGTNEKLFF. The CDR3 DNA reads TGTGCCAGCAGCGAAACCTCTCGACAGGGAACTAATGAAAAACTGTTTTTT.

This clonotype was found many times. The CDR3 region has the DNA TGCGCCAGCAGCCAGGAGGGACTAGCGGGGATAAATGAGCAGTTCTTC. Amino acids: CASSQEGLAGINEQFF. V and J are TRBV4-3 and TRBJ2-1; 13 positions agree with TRBD2. CDR3 length: 16 amino acids. Germline V CDR1 and CDR2: LGHNA, YSLEER. V trimming: 3 bases; J trimming: 7 bases; junction bases outside the gene matches: 6.

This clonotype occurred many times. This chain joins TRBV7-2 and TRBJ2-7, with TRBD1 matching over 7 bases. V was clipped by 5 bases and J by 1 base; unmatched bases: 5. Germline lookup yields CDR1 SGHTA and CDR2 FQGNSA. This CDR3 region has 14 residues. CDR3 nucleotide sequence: TGTGCCAGCAGCACTACAGGGGAATCCTACGAGCAGTACTTC. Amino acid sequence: CASSTTGESYEQYF.

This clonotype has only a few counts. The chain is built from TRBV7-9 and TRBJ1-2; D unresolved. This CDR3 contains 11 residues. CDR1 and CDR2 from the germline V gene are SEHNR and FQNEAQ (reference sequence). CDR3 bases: TGTGCGACCGGAGGTTACTATGGCTACACCTTC. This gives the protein CATGGYYGYTF. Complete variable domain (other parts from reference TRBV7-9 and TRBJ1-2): DTGVSQNPRHKITKRGQNVTFRCDPISEHNRLYWYRQTLGQGPEFLTYFQNEAQLEKSRLLSDRFSAERPKGSFSTLEIQRTEQGDSAMYLCATGGYYGYTFGSGTRLTVV.

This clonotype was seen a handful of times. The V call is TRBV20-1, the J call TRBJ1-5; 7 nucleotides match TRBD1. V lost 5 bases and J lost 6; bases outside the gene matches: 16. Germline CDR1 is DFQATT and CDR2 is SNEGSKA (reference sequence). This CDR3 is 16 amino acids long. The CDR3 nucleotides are TGCAGTGCTTTGGGGAGAGGGGGCGCGTGGGCTCAGCCCCAGCATTTT. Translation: CSALGRGGAWAQPQHF.

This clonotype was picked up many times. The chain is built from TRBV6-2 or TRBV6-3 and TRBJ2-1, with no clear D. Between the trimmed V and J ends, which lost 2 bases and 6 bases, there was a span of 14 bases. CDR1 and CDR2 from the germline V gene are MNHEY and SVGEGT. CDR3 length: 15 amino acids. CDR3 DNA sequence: TGTGCCAGCAGTTACACAGAAATATTGGGCAATGAGCAGTTCTTC. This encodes CASSYTEILGNEQFF.

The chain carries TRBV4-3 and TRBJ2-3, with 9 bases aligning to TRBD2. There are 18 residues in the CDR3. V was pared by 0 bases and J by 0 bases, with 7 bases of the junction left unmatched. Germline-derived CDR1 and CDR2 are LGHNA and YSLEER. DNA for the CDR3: TGCGCCAGCAGCCAAGACTGGAGTCTAGCGGGGAGCACAGATACGCAGTATTTT. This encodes CASSQDWSLAGSTDTQYF.

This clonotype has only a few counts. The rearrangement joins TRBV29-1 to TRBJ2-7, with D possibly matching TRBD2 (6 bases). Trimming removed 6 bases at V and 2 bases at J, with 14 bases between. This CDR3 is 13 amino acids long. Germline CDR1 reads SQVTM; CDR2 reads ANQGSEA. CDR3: CSVSRDLTYEQYF. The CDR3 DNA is TGCAGCGTCTCCCGGGACTTGACCTACGAGCAGTACTTC.

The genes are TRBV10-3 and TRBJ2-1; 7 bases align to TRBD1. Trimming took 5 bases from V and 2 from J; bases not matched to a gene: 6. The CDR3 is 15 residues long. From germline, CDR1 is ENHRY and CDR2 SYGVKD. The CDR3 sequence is CAISLGQGAYNEQFF. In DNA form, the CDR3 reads TGTGCCATCAGTCTTGGGCAGGGGGCCTACAATGAGCAGTTCTTC.

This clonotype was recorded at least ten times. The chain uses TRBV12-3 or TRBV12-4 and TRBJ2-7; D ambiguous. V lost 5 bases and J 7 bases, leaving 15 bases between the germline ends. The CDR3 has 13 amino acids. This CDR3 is CASSRSTQAEQYF. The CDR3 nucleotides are TGTGCCAGCAGTCGTTCTACCCAAGCGGAGCAGTACTTC.

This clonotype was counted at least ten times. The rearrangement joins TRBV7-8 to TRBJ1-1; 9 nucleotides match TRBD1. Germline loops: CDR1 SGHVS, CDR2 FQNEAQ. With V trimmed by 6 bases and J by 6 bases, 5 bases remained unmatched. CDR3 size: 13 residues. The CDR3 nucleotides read TGTGCCAGCAGATGGGACAGGGTCTCTGAAGCTTTCTTT. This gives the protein CASRWDRVSEAFF.

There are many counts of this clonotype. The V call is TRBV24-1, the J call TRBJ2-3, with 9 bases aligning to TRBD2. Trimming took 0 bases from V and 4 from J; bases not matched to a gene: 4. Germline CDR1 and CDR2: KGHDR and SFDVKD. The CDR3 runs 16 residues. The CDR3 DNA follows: TGTGCCACCAGTGATTTGGCTAGCGGGAAGGCAGATACGCAGTATTTT. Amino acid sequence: CATSDLASGKADTQYF.

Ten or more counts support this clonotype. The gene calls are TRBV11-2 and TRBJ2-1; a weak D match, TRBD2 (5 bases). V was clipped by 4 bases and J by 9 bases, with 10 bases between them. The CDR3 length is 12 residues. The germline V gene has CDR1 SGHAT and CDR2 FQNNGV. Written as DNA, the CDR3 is TGTGCCAGCAGCTCGGGCGGGTTTGAGCAGTTCTTC. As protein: CASSSGGFEQFF.

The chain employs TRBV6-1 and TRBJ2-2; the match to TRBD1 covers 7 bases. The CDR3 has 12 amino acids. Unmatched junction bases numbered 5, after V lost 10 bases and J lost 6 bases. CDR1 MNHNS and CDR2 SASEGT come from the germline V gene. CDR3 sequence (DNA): TGTGCCACCCGGCAGGGGGCCGGGGAGCTGTTTTTT. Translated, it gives CATRQGAGELFF.

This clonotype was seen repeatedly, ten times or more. This chain's CDR3 is CASSPSSGGAGNQPQHF. The CDR3 DNA is TGCGCCAGCAGCCCATCATCAGGGGGCGCGGGCAATCAGCCCCAGCATTTT. This chain links TRBV4-3 with TRBJ1-5; TRBD1 agrees at 8 bases. Germline loops: CDR1 LGHNA, CDR2 YSLEER. The CDR3 is made up of 17 amino acids. After removal of 4 bases from V and 2 bases from J, the junction contained 10 bases not matched to a gene.

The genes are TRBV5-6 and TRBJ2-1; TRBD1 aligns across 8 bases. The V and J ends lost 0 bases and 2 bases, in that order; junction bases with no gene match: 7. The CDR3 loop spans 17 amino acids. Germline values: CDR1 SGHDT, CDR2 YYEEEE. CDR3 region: CASSLGWGQETYNEQFF. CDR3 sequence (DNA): TGTGCCAGCAGCTTGGGTTGGGGACAGGAGACCTACAATGAGCAGTTCTTC. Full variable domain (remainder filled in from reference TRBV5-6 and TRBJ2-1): DAGVTQSPTHLIKTRGQQVTLRCSPKSGHDTVSWYQQALGQGPQFIFQYYEEEERQRGNFPDRFSGHQFPNYSSELNVNALLLGDSALYLCASSLGWGQETYNEQFFGPGTRLTVL.

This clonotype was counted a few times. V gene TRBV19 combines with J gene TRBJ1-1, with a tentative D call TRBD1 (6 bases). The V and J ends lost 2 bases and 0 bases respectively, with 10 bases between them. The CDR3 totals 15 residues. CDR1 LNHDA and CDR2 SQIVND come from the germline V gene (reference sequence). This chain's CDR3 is CASSISGAMNTEAFF. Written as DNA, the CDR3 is TGTGCCAGTAGTATATCAGGGGCCATGAACACTGAAGCTTTCTTT. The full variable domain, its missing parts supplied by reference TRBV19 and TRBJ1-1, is DGGITQSPKYLFRKEGQNVTLSCEQNLNHDAMYWYRQDPGQGLRLIYYSQIVNDFQKGDIAEGYSVSREKKESFPLTVTSAQKNPTAFYLCASSISGAMNTEAFFGQGTRLTVV.

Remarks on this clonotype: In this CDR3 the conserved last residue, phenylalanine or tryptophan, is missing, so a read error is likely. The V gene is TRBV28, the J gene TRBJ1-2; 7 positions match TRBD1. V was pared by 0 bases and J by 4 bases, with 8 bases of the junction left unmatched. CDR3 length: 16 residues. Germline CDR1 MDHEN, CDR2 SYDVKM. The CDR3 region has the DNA TGTGCCAGCAGTTTATGGGCCGAGAGGGGGCCCTATGGCTACACCTCC. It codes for CASSLWAERGPYGYTS.

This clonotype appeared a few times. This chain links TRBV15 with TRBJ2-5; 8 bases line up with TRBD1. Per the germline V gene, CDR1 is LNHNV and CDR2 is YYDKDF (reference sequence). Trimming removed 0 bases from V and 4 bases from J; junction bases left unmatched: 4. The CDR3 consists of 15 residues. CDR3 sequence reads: CATSRDRTGRETQYF. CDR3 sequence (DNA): TGTGCCACCAGCAGAGATCGGACAGGGAGAGAGACCCAGTACTTC. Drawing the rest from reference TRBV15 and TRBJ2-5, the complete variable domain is DAMVIQNPRYQVTQFGKPVTLSCSQTLNHNVMYWYQQKSSQAPKLLFHYYDKDFNNEADTPDNFQSRRPNTSFCFLDIRSPGLGDTAMYLCATSRDRTGRETQYFGPGTRLLVL.

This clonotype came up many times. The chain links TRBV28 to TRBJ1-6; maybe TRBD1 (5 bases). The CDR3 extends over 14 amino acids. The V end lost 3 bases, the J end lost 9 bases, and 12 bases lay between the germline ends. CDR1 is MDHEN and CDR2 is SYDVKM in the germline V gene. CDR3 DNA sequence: TGTGCCAGCAGTTTGGGCGGAAGGGGTTCACCCCTCCACTTT. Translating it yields CASSLGGRGSPLHF.

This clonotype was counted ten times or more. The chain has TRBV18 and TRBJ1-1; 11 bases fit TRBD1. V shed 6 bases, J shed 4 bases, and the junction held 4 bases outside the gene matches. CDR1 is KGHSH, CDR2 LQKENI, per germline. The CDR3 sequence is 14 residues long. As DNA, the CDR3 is TGTGCCAGCTCCCCCGGGACAGGGGGCACTGAAGCTTTCTTT. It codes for CASSPGTGGTEAFF.

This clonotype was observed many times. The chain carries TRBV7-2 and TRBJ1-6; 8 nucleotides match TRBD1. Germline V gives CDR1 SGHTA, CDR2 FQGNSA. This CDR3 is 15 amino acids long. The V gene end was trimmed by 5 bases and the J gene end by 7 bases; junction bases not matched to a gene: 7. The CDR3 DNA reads TGTGCCAGCAGCGGTGACAGGGGTGGCAATTCACCCCTCCACTTT. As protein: CASSGDRGGNSPLHF. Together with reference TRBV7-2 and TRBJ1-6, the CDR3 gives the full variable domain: GAGVSQSPSNKVTEKGKDVELRCDPISGHTALYWYRQSLGQGLEFLIYFQGNSAPDKSGLPSDRFSAERTGGSVSTLTIQRTQQEDSAVYLCASSGDRGGNSPLHFGNGTRLTVT.

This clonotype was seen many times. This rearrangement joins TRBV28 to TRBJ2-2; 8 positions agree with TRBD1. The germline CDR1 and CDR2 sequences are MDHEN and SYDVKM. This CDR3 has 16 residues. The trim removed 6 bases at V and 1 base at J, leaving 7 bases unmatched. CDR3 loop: CASRRTGTGNTGELFF. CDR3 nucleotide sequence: TGTGCCAGCAGGCGAACCGGGACAGGGAACACCGGGGAGCTGTTTTTT. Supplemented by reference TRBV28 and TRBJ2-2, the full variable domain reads DVKVTQSSRYLVKRTGEKVFLECVQDMDHENMFWYRQDPGLGLRLIYFSYDVKMKEKGDIPEGYSVSREKKERFSLILESASTNQTSMYLCASRRTGTGNTGELFFGEGSRLTVL.

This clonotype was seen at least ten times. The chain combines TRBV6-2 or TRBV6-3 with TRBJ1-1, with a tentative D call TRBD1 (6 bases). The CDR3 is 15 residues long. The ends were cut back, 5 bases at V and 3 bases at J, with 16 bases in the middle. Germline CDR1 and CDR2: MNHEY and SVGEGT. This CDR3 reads CASSTHRVRDTEAFF. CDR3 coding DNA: TGTGCCAGCAGTACACACAGGGTGAGGGACACTGAAGCTTTCTTT.